These 21 T cell receptor beta chains came from one sample sequenced in a study of T cells after yellow fever vaccination (dated by TCRdb to between 2018 and 2021). The library was made by 5' RACE. Sequencing instrument: Illumina HiSeq 2500. The public reads were reanalyzed by TCRdb: fastp trimming at Q25, MiXCR alignment, in-frame beta chains only. Merged by CDR3 protein, the rows form single entries marked with the most common genes and DNA. The sample table records approximately 27,000 distinct CDR3 sequences; approximately 5% of these occur just once. The ten largest clones take up 12% of the sample. Read against the paper, the sample's treatment or condition label means: live attenuated yellow fever vaccine strain. The sequences come from PBMCs, either bulk or a sorted T-cell subset (CD4+, CD8+, memory, or dextramer-sorted; not recorded which), collected 15 days after the yellow fever booster vaccination. Receptors originate from a man under 40 who received the YFV17D yellow fever vaccine.

This clonotype was recorded at least ten times. CDR3 region: CSARDFRIVGQETQYF. CDR3 bases: TGCAGTGCTAGAGATTTTCGTATTGTAGGTCAAGAGACCCAGTACTTC. The genes are TRBV20-1 and TRBJ2-5; D remains ambiguous. Germline assignment: CDR1 DFQATT and CDR2 SNEGSKA (reference sequence). This CDR3 has 16 residues. Trimming took 0 bases from V and 2 from J, leaving 16 bases between them.

This clonotype came up many times. This chain links TRBV6-5 with TRBJ2-1, with D perhaps TRBD1 (6 bases). CDR1 is MNHEY and CDR2 is SVGAGI in the germline V gene. This CDR3 comprises 15 residues. With 4 bases removed from V and 3 bases from J, the gap between germline ends came to 13 bases. The CDR3 here is CASSFDIRGYNEQFF. For the CDR3, the DNA is TGTGCCAGCAGTTTCGATATCAGGGGCTACAATGAGCAGTTCTTC.

This clonotype is medium-sized in the sample. The rearrangement joins TRBV6-5 to TRBJ1-1; D is ambiguous. V was cut by 6 bases and J by 2 bases, with 4 bases left in between. There are 11 residues in the CDR3. Germline V lookup: CDR1 MNHEY, CDR2 SVGAGI. The CDR3 protein is CASRVNTEAFF. DNA of the CDR3: TGTGCCAGCAGGGTAAACACTGAAGCTTTCTTT.

This clonotype was counted many times. J is TRBJ2-1 and V is TRBV7-8; no reliable D call. The CDR3 contains 13 residues. Germline CDR1 reads SGHVS; CDR2 reads FQNEAQ. Deletions cut 5 bases from V and 12 bases from J, with 17 bases between. CDR3 in DNA: TGTGCCAGCAGCCTAGGTAATTCGAATTGGCAGTTCTTC. Protein product: CASSLGNSNWQFF.

This clonotype was counted ten times or more. The gene calls are TRBV4-3 and TRBJ2-1; 8 nucleotides align to TRBD2. The CDR3 is 17 residues long. J gave up 5 bases and V 1 base, and 10 bases lay outside the gene matches. Germline CDR1 reads LGHNA; CDR2 reads YSLEER. In DNA, the CDR3 is TGCGCCAGCAGCCAAGGAACTTCGGGAGGGCCCCACAATGAGCAGTTCTTC. This encodes CASSQGTSGGPHNEQFF.

With regard to this clonotype: A much larger clone differs from this one at a single base, so this may be a read error. This chain uses TRBV4-3 with TRBJ2-3, with TRBD2 identical over 7 bases. The CDR3 runs to 17 residues. Germline CDR1 and CDR2: LGHNA and YSLEER. The CDR3 loop is CASSQDIAGAFGDKQYF. The CDR3 region has the DNA TGCGCCAGCAGCCAAGATATCGCGGGAGCGTTTGGAGATAAGCAGTATTTT.

This clonotype occurred many times. The chain couples TRBV29-1 to TRBJ2-5; 9 nucleotides match TRBD2. The CDR3 length is 14 residues. Germline values: CDR1 SQVTM, CDR2 ANQGSEA. V dropped 7 bases and J dropped 3; count of bases not matched to a gene: 9. The CDR3 nucleotides are TGCAGCGGTGTAGCGGGGGCTGGGGAAGAGACCCAGTACTTC. Translation gives CSGVAGAGEETQYF.

At least ten counts were recorded for this clonotype. The chain recombines TRBV6-5 with TRBJ2-5, with 8 nucleotides matching TRBD1. The CDR3 consists of 16 residues. Germline values: CDR1 MNHEY, CDR2 SVGAGI. V lost 2 bases and J lost 8; bases outside the gene matches: 13. The CDR3 sequence is CASSYAGQGRKRTQYF. Here the CDR3 DNA reads TGTGCCAGCAGTTACGCCGGACAGGGCCGCAAGAGAACCCAGTACTTC.

This clonotype was recorded at least ten times. The chain recombines TRBV15 with TRBJ2-1; 9 positions match TRBD2. This CDR3 comprises 15 residues. Per germline, CDR1 LNHNV and CDR2 YYDKDF (reference sequence). V lost 0 bases to trimming and J lost 10 bases; unmatched junction nucleotides: 7. The CDR3 spells CATSRDIAGGREQFF. CDR3 sequence (DNA): TGTGCCACCAGCAGAGATATTGCGGGAGGGAGGGAGCAGTTCTTC.

By share, this clonotype ranks as medium-sized (0.01 to 0.1%). This chain joins TRBV24-1 and TRBJ2-1; 12 bases line up with TRBD1. The CDR3 runs 16 residues. The V segment lost 3 bases and the J segment 9 bases; nucleotides outside the gene matches: 8. Germline V gene lookup returns CDR1 KGHDR and CDR2 SFDVKD. CDR3 DNA sequence: TGTGCCACCAGTGATCCCGGGACAGGGGGCGAAGGTGAGCAGTTCTTC. Translation gives CATSDPGTGGEGEQFF.

This clonotype has at least ten counts. The rearrangement joins TRBV5-5 to TRBJ1-1, with unresolved D. Trimming shortened V by 0 bases and J by 8 bases, and 5 bases separated the two germline ends. CDR1 is SGHKS and CDR2 is YYEKEE in the germline V gene (reference sequence). This CDR3 spans 11 amino acids. CDR3 in amino acids: CASSLETEAFF. In DNA, the CDR3 is TGTGCCAGCAGCTTGGAGACAGAAGCTTTCTTT.

Many counts were recorded for this clonotype. J is TRBJ2-3 and V is TRBV20-1; TRBD1 is a possible D gene (6 bases). The CDR3 consists of 13 residues. Germline-derived CDR1 and CDR2 are DFQATT and SNEGSKA (reference sequence). V was cut by 4 bases and J by 2 bases, with 10 bases left in between. The DNA of the CDR3 is TGCAGTGCTACAAGGGACAACACAGATACGCAGTATTTT. The encoded protein is CSATRDNTDTQYF.

This clonotype was seen ten or more times. The chain combines TRBV29-1 with TRBJ2-6; D may match TRBD1 or TRBD2 (5 bases each). The germline CDR1 and CDR2 sequences are SQVTM and ANQGSEA. CDR3 length: 17 residues. V gave up 4 bases and J gave up 0 bases, with 16 bases separating them. The CDR3 protein is CSVGLGTASSGANVLTF. The CDR3 coding sequence is TGCAGCGTTGGATTGGGGACCGCCAGCTCTGGGGCCAACGTCCTGACTTTC.

This clonotype was detected ten times or more. This chain connects TRBV10-3 to TRBJ2-2; 12 nucleotides agree with TRBD1. Germline CDR1 reads ENHRY; CDR2 reads SYGVKD. The CDR3 extends over 18 amino acids. V was clipped by 8 bases and J by 7 bases; unmatched bases: 17. The CDR3 is CAIRGQGALAANGGELFF. CDR3 coding DNA: TGTGCCATCCGGGGACAGGGGGCCCTAGCGGCTAATGGCGGGGAGCTGTTTTTT.

This clonotype was found many times. V gene TRBV7-9 combines with J gene TRBJ2-1; the D gene could be TRBD1 or TRBD2 (5 bases each). CDR3 length: 15 amino acids. V dropped 3 bases and J dropped 3 bases, with 12 bases sitting between them. Germline V lookup: CDR1 SEHNR, CDR2 FQNEAQ (reference sequence). CDR3 nucleotides: TGTGCCAGCAGCTTTTGGGGGAGACGCTACAATGAGCAGTTCTTC. Translating gives CASSFWGRRYNEQFF. Complete variable domain (other parts from reference TRBV7-9 and TRBJ2-1): DTGVSQNPRHKITKRGQNVTFRCDPISEHNRLYWYRQTLGQGPEFLTYFQNEAQLEKSRLLSDRFSAERPKGSFSTLEIQRTEQGDSAMYLCASSFWGRRYNEQFFGPGTRLTVL.

This clonotype was counted ten times or more. This chain connects TRBV7-8 to TRBJ2-7; 12 bases map to TRBD1. V shed 7 bases and J 7 bases; nucleotides not matched to a gene: 11. The CDR3 extends over 15 amino acids. Germline V lookup: CDR1 SGHVS, CDR2 FQNEAQ. DNA of the CDR3: TGTGCCAGCACCCTCAGGGGACAGGGGGCGGGTGAGCAGTACTTC. It specifies CASTLRGQGAGEQYF.

In its sample, this clonotype was seen many times. The chain has TRBV20-1 and TRBJ2-1; TRBD2 aligns across 10 bases. The trim removed 4 bases at V and 1 base at J, leaving 1 base unmatched. CDR1 is DFQATT and CDR2 is SNEGSKA in the germline V gene (reference sequence). The CDR3 covers 14 residues. In nucleotides, the CDR3 is TGCAGTGCTACTAGCGGGAGTTCCTACAATGAGCAGTTCTTC. Residues: CSATSGSSYNEQFF.

This clonotype is medium-sized within its sample. The chain combines TRBV12-3 or TRBV12-4 with TRBJ1-5; D gene ambiguous. The V end was cut by 3 bases, the J end by 0 bases, with 6 bases between. This CDR3 is built from 14 residues. CDR3 nucleotides: TGTGCCAGCAGTTTCGGGTATAGCAATCAGCCCCAGCATTTT. This encodes CASSFGYSNQPQHF.

At least ten counts were recorded for this clonotype. J is TRBJ2-4 and V is TRBV2; D call uncertain. The CDR3 is made up of 11 amino acids. Germline loops: CDR1 SNHLY, CDR2 FYNNEI. Trimming took 6 bases from V and 11 from J, leaving 11 bases between them. CDR3 nucleotide sequence: TGTGCCAGCAGCTCCGTCCCCCTTCAGTACTTC. This translates into CASSSVPLQYF.

Many counts were recorded for this clonotype. The rearrangement links TRBV11-1 to TRBJ2-7; TRBD1 or TRBD2 may be the D gene (5 bases each). Germline CDR1 is SGHAT and CDR2 is FQDESV (reference sequence). Trimming shortened V by 4 bases and J by 0 bases, and 10 bases separated the two germline ends. The CDR3 length is 14 residues. The CDR3 spells CASSSGPNSYEQYF. In DNA form, the CDR3 reads TGTGCCAGCAGCTCGGGACCCAACTCCTACGAGCAGTACTTC. Looking up the rest from reference TRBV11-1 and TRBJ2-7 gives the full variable domain: EAEVAQSPRYKITEKSQAVAFWCDPISGHATLYWYRQILGQGPELLVQFQDESVVDDSQLPKDRFSAERLKGVDSTLKIQPAELGDSAMYLCASSSGPNSYEQYFGPGTRLTVT.

A remark on this clonotype: A read error may be the cause here, since a much bigger clone is one base away. The chain employs TRBV6-2 or TRBV6-3 and TRBJ2-1, with TRBD2 as a possible D gene (6 bases). The CDR3 length is 16 residues. Germline loops: CDR1 MNHEY, CDR2 SVGEGT. The V gene lost 3 bases and the J gene lost 13 bases, with 25 bases spanning the gap. The CDR3 is CASSYSVEGGSGNQFF. CDR3 DNA sequence: TGTGCCAGCAGTTATTCCGTAGAGGGAGGTTCTGGGAATCAGTTCTTC.